This is a list of T cell receptor beta chains from one sample in a study of blood T cell repertoires in COVID-19. Sequencing was performed with immunoSEQ multiplex PCR; in TCRdb, only in-frame clones are kept and a portion is missing. The data show about 240,000 clones, roughly 86% seen once. The sample taken for sequencing was peripheral blood. Every receptor here comes from a woman aged 70-85 years with active or convalescent COVID-19. Each CDR3 is given with its conserved first and last residue. The D gene is left open where the match is weak. Clone size appears in some rows only: once, few, many, or a class for an expanded clone.

>.|.|TRBJ1-1|TRBV5-5
CASSWEQMNTEAFF
TGTGCCAGCAGCTGGGAGCAGATGAACACTGAAGCTTTCTTT
>once|.|TRBJ2-1|TRBV11-2
CASSQDKSSYNEQFF
TGTGCCAGCAGCCAGGACAAGAGCTCCTACAATGAGCAGTTCTTC
>.|.|TRBJ1-4|TRBV12-3/TRBV12-4
CASSFDSGEKLFF
TGTGCCAGCAGTTTCGACAGTGGGGAAAAACTGTTTTTT
>.|.|TRBJ1-1|TRBV10-3
CAINPGLNTEAFF
TGTGCCATCAATCCGGGACTTAACACTGAAGCTTTCTTT
>.|TRBD2|TRBJ2-3|TRBV6-4
CASSPTSGGYTDTQYF
TGTGCCAGCAGCCCAACTAGCGGGGGGTACACAGATACGCAGTATTTT
>.|.|TRBJ1-6|TRBV12-3/TRBV12-4
CASSLSGFLHF
TGTGCCAGCAGTCTCTCAGGTTTCCTCCACTTT
>.|.|TRBJ1-2|TRBV6-5
CARGGGLWYGYTF
TGTGCCCGGGGGGGAGGGCTCTGGTATGGCTACACCTTC
>.|.|TRBJ2-3|TRBV7-2
CASSLVAGARDTQYF
TGTGCCAGCAGCTTAGTGGCGGGGGCCCGCGATACGCAGTATTTT
>.|.|TRBJ2-7|TRBV12-3/TRBV12-4
CASSLTGEQYF
TGTGCCAGCAGCCTTACCGGCGAGCAGTACTTC
>few|TRBD2|TRBJ2-1|TRBV6-2/TRBV6-3
CASSYSNPSGIYNEQFF
TGTGCCAGCAGTTACTCGAATCCCAGCGGGATATACAATGAGCAGTTCTTC
>.|.|TRBJ2-2|TRBV6-4
CASSDREAGELFF
TGTGCCAGCAGTGACAGGGAGGCCGGGGAGCTGTTTTTT
>.|.|TRBJ2-2|TRBV18
CASSPPTIVTGELFF
TGTGCCAGCTCACCACCGACTATCGTCACCGGGGAGCTGTTTTTT
>.|.|TRBJ1-4|TRBV27
CASSPAGATNEKLFF
TGTGCCAGCAGTCCGGCAGGGGCAACTAATGAAAAACTGTTTTTT
>few|.|TRBJ1-2|TRBV29-1
CSVDYTNYGYTF
TGCAGCGTTGACTATACTAACTATGGCTACACCTTC
>.|.|TRBJ2-1|TRBV3-1/TRBV3-2
CASSQVAFFGGKLYNEQFF
TGTGCCAGCAGCCAAGTGGCCTTTTTCGGGGGAAAGTTGTACAATGAGCAGTTCTTC
>.|.|TRBJ2-7|TRBV5-1
CASSWGTGIEQYF
TGCGCCAGCAGCTGGGGTACAGGGATCGAGCAGTACTTC
>.|.|TRBJ1-1|TRBV4-3
CASSQTVNTEAFF
TGCGCCAGCAGCCAAACAGTGAACACTGAAGCTTTCTTT
>once|.|TRBJ1-4|TRBV18
CASSSRTATNEKLFF
TGTGCCAGCTCCTCGAGGACAGCAACTAATGAAAAACTGTTTTTT
>.|.|TRBJ2-2|TRBV5-5
CASRHRVARTGELFF
TGTGCCAGCAGGCACAGGGTAGCTAGAACCGGGGAGCTGTTTTTT
>.|TRBD2|TRBJ2-2|TRBV6-2/TRBV6-3
CASSRGVRNTGELFF
TGTGCCAGCAGCCGGGGGGTCAGAAACACCGGGGAGCTGTTTTTT
>.|.|TRBJ1-5|TRBV27
CASSPRRGGNQPQHF
TGTGCCAGCAGTCCACGACGGGGAGGCAATCAGCCCCAGCATTTT
>.|.|TRBJ1-1|TRBV19
CASSIDGGKGTEAFF
TGTGCCAGTAGTATAGATGGAGGAAAGGGCACTGAAGCTTTCTTT
>.|.|TRBJ2-7|TRBV3-1/TRBV3-2
CASSNKLVSGSYEQYF
TGTGCCAGCAGCAACAAACTAGTTAGCGGTTCCTACGAGCAGTACTTC
>.|TRBD1|TRBJ2-7|TRBV18
CASSPPGQGGEQYF
TGTGCCAGCTCACCACCGGGACAGGGAGGGGAGCAGTACTTC
>.|TRBD1|TRBJ1-5|TRBV18
CASSPGQGNQPQHF
TGTGCCAGCTCACCGGGACAGGGTAACCAGCCCCAGCATTTT
>.|TRBD1|TRBJ1-4|TRBV27
CASRRTGAGEKLFF
TGTGCCAGCAGGCGGACAGGGGCGGGTGAAAAACTGTTTTTT
>.|.|TRBJ2-4|TRBV7-9
CASSLRVIGESKNIQYF
TGTGCCAGCAGCTTAAGGGTAATAGGGGAAAGCAAAAACATTCAGTACTTC
>.|.|TRBJ2-2|TRBV5-1
CASSPRQNTGELFF
TGCGCCAGCAGCCCGAGACAGAACACCGGGGAGCTGTTTTTT
>.|.|TRBJ1-1|TRBV6-6
CASSLMDRTEAFF
TGTGCCAGCAGTTTAATGGACAGAACTGAAGCTTTCTTT
>few|.|TRBJ1-1|TRBV5-8
CASSLWGPEAFF
TGTGCCAGCAGCTTGTGGGGCCCCGAAGCTTTCTTT
>.|.|TRBJ2-7|TRBV4-2
CASSQTIGGPTYEQYF
TGTGCCAGCAGCCAAACAATAGGGGGACCGACCTACGAGCAGTACTTC
>.|.|TRBJ2-7|TRBV11-2
CASSQTRTTYEQYF
TGTGCCAGCAGCCAAACCCGAACTACCTACGAGCAGTACTTC
>.|.|TRBJ1-5|TRBV6-5
CASTRDSNQPQHF
TGTGCCAGCACCCGCGATAGCAATCAGCCCCAGCATTTT
>.|TRBD1|TRBJ1-1|TRBV29-1
CSVVAGGGYEAFF
TGCAGCGTTGTCGCAGGGGGCGGGTATGAAGCTTTCTTT
>.|.|TRBJ1-2|TRBV7-2
CASSLGTDYGYTF
TGTGCCAGCAGCTTAGGGACAGACTATGGCTACACCTTC
>.|TRBD2|TRBJ2-7|TRBV5-4
CASSYGLAYEQYF
TGTGCCAGCAGCTATGGACTAGCCTACGAGCAGTACTTC
>.|.|TRBJ1-4|TRBV10-3
CAINSGATNEKLFF
TGTGCCATCAATTCGGGAGCGACTAATGAAAAACTGTTTTTT
>.|.|TRBJ2-2|TRBV6-1
CASSELSRVNTGELFF
TGTGCCAGCAGTGAATTGTCCAGGGTGAACACCGGGGAGCTGTTTTTT
>.|.|TRBJ1-1|TRBV7-8
CASSLGLAGGTEAFF
TGTGCCAGCAGCTTAGGTCTAGCAGGCGGGACTGAAGCTTTCTTT
>.|TRBD1|TRBJ1-1|TRBV6-5
CASSYSTGANTEAFF
TGTGCCAGCAGTTACTCCACAGGGGCCAACACTGAAGCTTTCTTT
>.|.|TRBJ2-3|TRBV29-1
CSVEASTDTQYF
TGCAGCGTTGAAGCTAGCACAGATACGCAGTATTTT
>once|.|TRBJ2-5|TRBV13
CASSRGLSPQETQYF
TGTGCCAGCAGCCGGGGATTATCCCCCCAAGAGACCCAGTACTTC
>.|.|TRBJ2-6|TRBV7-9
CASSFQASNVLTF
TGTGCCAGCAGCTTTCAGGCCTCCAACGTCCTGACTTTC
>few|TRBD1|TRBJ1-2|TRBV15
CATSPKGASIYGYTF
TGTGCCACCAGCCCGAAGGGGGCCAGCATCTATGGCTACACCTTC
>.|.|TRBJ2-3|TRBV7-8
CASSPVRGTSTDTQYF
TGTGCCAGCAGCCCCGTTCGGGGAACTAGCACAGATACGCAGTATTTT